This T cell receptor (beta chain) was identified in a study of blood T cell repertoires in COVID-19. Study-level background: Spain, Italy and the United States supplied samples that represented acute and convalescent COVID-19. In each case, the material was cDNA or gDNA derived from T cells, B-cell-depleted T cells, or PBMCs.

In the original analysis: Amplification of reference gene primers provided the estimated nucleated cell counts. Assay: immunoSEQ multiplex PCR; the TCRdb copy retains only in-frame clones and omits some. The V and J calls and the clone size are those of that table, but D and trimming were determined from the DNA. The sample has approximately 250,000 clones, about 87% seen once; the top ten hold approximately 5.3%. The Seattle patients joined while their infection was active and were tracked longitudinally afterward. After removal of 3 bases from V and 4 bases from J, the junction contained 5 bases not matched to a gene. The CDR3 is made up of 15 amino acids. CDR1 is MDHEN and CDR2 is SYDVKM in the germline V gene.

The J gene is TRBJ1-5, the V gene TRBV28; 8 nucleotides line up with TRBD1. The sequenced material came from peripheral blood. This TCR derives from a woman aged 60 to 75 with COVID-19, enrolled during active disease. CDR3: CASSFERTGNQPQHF. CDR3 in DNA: TGTGCCAGCAGTTTCGAGAGGACAGGGAATCAGCCCCAGCATTTT.